The clone carrying this T cell receptor beta chain was seen many times. TCRdb keeps only in-frame clones here, not all; method: immunoSEQ multiplex PCR. The sample records around 160,000 clones, 70% to 90% being singletons. The data were obtained in a study of blood T cell repertoires in COVID-19. The sequence came from a woman aged 55-69 years with COVID-19, enrolled during active disease. Sequenced material: peripheral blood.

Here the CDR3 DNA reads TGTGCCAGCAGTTCGGGACAGAGCTCCTACAATGAGCAGTTCTTC. Translation gives CASSSGQSSYNEQFF. This chain connects TRBV27 to TRBJ2-1; TRBD1 agrees at 7 bases. This CDR3 contains 15 residues. CDR1 and CDR2 from the germline V gene are MNHEY and SMNVEV (reference sequence). V dropped 4 bases and J dropped 0; count of bases not matched to a gene: 3.